Shown below are 21 T cell receptor beta chains from a single sample sequenced in a study of cytomegalovirus exposure and HLA in healthy donors. The PCR had 60 Vbeta and 13 Jbeta primers. Method: immunoSEQ multiplex PCR; TCRdb's copy keeps in-frame clones and lacks some. The table shows under 200,000 clones, with over 60% occurring only once. The material sequenced was PBMCs. The origin of the receptors is a man aged 40-55 years in good health and CMV-seronegative.

This chain joins TRBV13 and TRBJ2-7, with D possibly matching TRBD2 (5 bases). The germline V gene has CDR1 PRHDT and CDR2 FYEKMQ (reference sequence). Trimming stripped 8 bases from V and 1 base from J, with 15 bases between. This CDR3 has 14 residues. For the CDR3, the DNA is TGTGCCAGCGCTCTTGCGGGCGGGTCCTACGAGCAGTACTTC. Translation gives CASALAGGSYEQYF.

A few counts support this clone. This chain joins TRBV29-1 and TRBJ1-1; 8 nucleotides match TRBD1. Germline CDR1 reads SQVTM; CDR2 reads ANQGSEA. V was clipped by 6 bases and J by 3 bases; unmatched bases: 6. The CDR3 spans 13 residues. This CDR3 is CSVADRDDTEAFF. The CDR3 nucleotides are TGCAGCGTGGCGGACAGGGACGACACTGAAGCTTTCTTT.

The chain combines TRBV27 with TRBJ1-2; D not resolved. Germline loops: CDR1 MNHEY, CDR2 SMNVEV (reference sequence). CDR3 size: 13 residues. Trimming removed 4 bases from V and 8 bases from J, with 14 bases in between. The CDR3 region is CASSSGGSGGYTF. The CDR3 DNA reads TGTGCCAGCAGTTCAGGAGGGTCGGGAGGCTACACCTTC.

The gene calls are TRBV10-3 and TRBJ2-7, with 8 nucleotides matching TRBD1. CDR1 is ENHRY, CDR2 SYGVKD, per germline. CDR3 length: 17 amino acids. V was pared by 0 bases and J by 0 bases, with 7 bases of the junction left unmatched. The CDR3 region has the DNA TGTGCCATCAGTGAGTCGAAGGGACAGGACCTCTCCTACGAGCAGTACTTC. Amino acid sequence: CAISESKGQDLSYEQYF.

V and J are TRBV9 and TRBJ1-5, with D hard to call. Germline CDR1 is SGDLS and CDR2 is YYNGEE. The CDR3 consists of 14 residues. Trimming removed 4 bases from V and 4 bases from J, with 12 bases in between. CDR3 loop: CASSSRPGNQPQHF. CDR3 nucleotide sequence: TGTGCCAGCAGCTCGAGGCCGGGGAATCAGCCCCAGCATTTT.

With regard to this clone: Other nucleotide sequences in the sample specify the same CDR3. V usage is TRBV19 and J usage is TRBJ1-2; D might be TRBD1 (5 bases). The length of the CDR3 is 14 residues. CDR1 and CDR2 from the germline V gene are LNHDA and SQIVND (reference sequence). The V gene lost 3 bases and the J gene lost 2 bases, with 10 bases spanning the gap. DNA of the CDR3: TGTGCCAGTAGTATTCAGGGAATCAACTATGGCTACACCTTC. Its translation is CASSIQGINYGYTF.

This clone was seen once. The chain has TRBV4-1 and TRBJ2-7; 9 bases fit TRBD2. The V gene's germline CDR1 is MGHRA and CDR2 YSYEKL. Trimming cost V 0 bases and J 6 bases; bases outside gene matches: 9. The CDR3 is 16 amino acids. CDR3 DNA: TGCGCCAGCAGCCAAGACCTCTGGCGGGGGGGCGGCGAGCAGTACTTC. Protein product: CASSQDLWRGGGEQYF.

This chain connects TRBV19 to TRBJ2-1; 7 nucleotides match TRBD2. The germline V gene has CDR1 LNHDA and CDR2 SQIVND (reference sequence). CDR3 length: 14 residues. The J segment lost 5 bases and the V segment lost 2 bases, leaving 3 bases of the junction unmatched. The CDR3 DNA is TGTGCCAGTAGTATAACTGCGGGGGACAATGAGCAGTTCTTC. Translated: CASSITAGDNEQFF.

The rearrangement joins TRBV18 to TRBJ1-5, with 11 bases that match TRBD1. V lost 3 bases, J lost 4 bases, and 11 bases stayed unmatched. This CDR3 region has 18 residues. The germline V gene encodes CDR1 KGHSH and CDR2 LQKENI. CDR3 in DNA: TGTGCCAGCTCACCCAGGGACAGGGGGGAAGTTGGGAATCAGCCCCAGCATTTT. It translates to CASSPRDRGEVGNQPQHF.

In its sample, this clone was seen a few times. The sample has other DNA sequences that encode this CDR3 too. The rearrangement joins TRBV6-5 to TRBJ1-2; 9 bases agree with TRBD1. This CDR3 has 13 amino acids. Germline trimming cut 5 bases from V and 5 bases from J; bases unmatched to any gene: 3. CDR1 MNHEY and CDR2 SVGAGI come from the germline V gene. The CDR3, as DNA: TGTGCCAGCAGTGAGACAGGGGGGTATGGCTACACCTTC. This encodes CASSETGGYGYTF.

The chain uses TRBV7-9 and TRBJ2-3; 9 bases align to TRBD2. V lost 6 bases to trimming and J lost 3 bases; unmatched junction nucleotides: 7. CDR3 length equals 15 residues. Germline loops: CDR1 SEHNR, CDR2 FQNEAQ (reference sequence). CDR3 sequence: CASRPTSGTTDTQYF. CDR3 in DNA: TGTGCCAGCAGACCGACTAGCGGAACGACAGATACGCAGTATTTT.

This chain joins TRBV5-6 and TRBJ2-1, with 12 positions matching TRBD2. Germline-derived CDR1 and CDR2 are SGHDT and YYEEEE. V lost 0 bases and J lost 1; bases outside the gene matches: 5. The CDR3 extends over 18 amino acids. CDR3 residues: CASSLGLAGVLSYNEQFF. In DNA, the CDR3 is TGTGCCAGCAGCTTGGGACTAGCGGGAGTACTGTCCTACAATGAGCAGTTCTTC.

This chain connects TRBV18 to TRBJ1-3; D unresolved. Germline V gene lookup returns CDR1 KGHSH and CDR2 LQKENI. V gave up 5 bases and J gave up 0 bases, with 8 bases separating them. The CDR3 length is 14 residues. The CDR3, as DNA: TGTGCCAGCTCAGCGGACTTCTCTGGAAACACCATATATTTT. Amino acid sequence: CASSADFSGNTIYF.

This chain uses TRBV14 with TRBJ2-7, with 10 bases identical to TRBD2. V lost 2 bases and J lost 2; bases outside the gene matches: 3. The CDR3 contains 15 residues. The germline V gene encodes CDR1 SGHDN and CDR2 FVKESK. The CDR3: CASSQLAGGTYEQYF. DNA of the CDR3: TGTGCCAGCAGCCAATTAGCGGGAGGTACCTACGAGCAGTACTTC.

This clone was observed a handful of times. V gene TRBV19 combines with J gene TRBJ2-7; 7 positions agree with TRBD1. The CDR3 runs 15 residues. The germline CDR1 and CDR2 sequences are LNHDA and SQIVND (reference sequence). The J segment lost 3 bases and the V segment lost 3 bases, leaving 8 bases of the junction unmatched. The CDR3 protein is CASSIFETGRYEQYF. In DNA, the CDR3 is TGTGCCAGTAGTATTTTTGAGACAGGGCGCTACGAGCAGTACTTC.

The CDR3 nucleotides read TGCGCCAGCAGCCTTTACAGGGGGCCGGAGGAAAAACTGTTTTTT. Encoded protein: CASSLYRGPEEKLFF. The chain combines TRBV5-1 with TRBJ1-4; 9 bases fit TRBD1. The germline V gene has CDR1 SGHRS and CDR2 YFSETQ. The CDR3 has 15 residues. The trim removed 4 bases at V and 8 bases at J, leaving 9 bases unmatched.

This chain uses TRBV19 with TRBJ1-4, with 8 bases aligning to TRBD1. V gave up 6 bases and J gave up 5 bases; unmatched junction bases: 5. CDR1 is LNHDA and CDR2 is SQIVND in the germline V gene (reference sequence). The CDR3 length is 14 residues. CDR3 nucleotide sequence: TGTGCCAGTAGCACCCGACAGGGGAATGAAAAACTGTTTTTT. It encodes CASSTRQGNEKLFF.

The chain employs TRBV30 and TRBJ2-3, with a tentative D call TRBD1 (6 bases). Trimming pared 5 bases from V and 0 bases from J, leaving 12 bases between. This CDR3 contains 14 residues. Germline values: CDR1 GTSNPN, CDR2 SVGIG (reference sequence). DNA of the CDR3: TGTGCCTGGGCCCGGGACACCAGCACAGATACGCAGTATTTT. Its protein is CAWARDTSTDTQYF.

The chain carries TRBV19 and TRBJ2-5; tentative D call: TRBD2 (5 bases). Germline V gene data show CDR1 as LNHDA and CDR2 as SQIVND (reference sequence). The V end lost 3 bases, the J end lost 5 bases, and 10 bases lay between the germline ends. CDR3 length: 13 amino acids. This CDR3 is CASSMGDRETQYF. In DNA, the CDR3 is TGTGCCAGTAGTATGGGAGATAGGGAGACCCAGTACTTC.

This clone is a singleton in its sample. V gene TRBV2 combines with J gene TRBJ2-6; D not resolved. The CDR3 contains 15 residues. Trimming took 1 base from V and 0 from J, leaving 4 bases between them. Germline values: CDR1 SNHLY, CDR2 FYNNEI. The CDR3 region has the DNA TGTGCCAGCAGTGAAGTCATCTCTGGGGCCAACGTCCTGACTTTC. Amino acid sequence: CASSEVISGANVLTF.

The chain uses TRBV6-4 and TRBJ2-3, with 10 bases lining up with TRBD1. J lost 5 bases, V lost 1 base, and 3 bases had no gene match. The CDR3 has 15 residues. Germline CDR1 MRHNA, CDR2 SNTAGT. The CDR3 protein is CASSDLTGGRDTQYF. The CDR3 region has the DNA TGTGCCAGCAGTGACTTGACAGGGGGCAGAGATACGCAGTATTTT.